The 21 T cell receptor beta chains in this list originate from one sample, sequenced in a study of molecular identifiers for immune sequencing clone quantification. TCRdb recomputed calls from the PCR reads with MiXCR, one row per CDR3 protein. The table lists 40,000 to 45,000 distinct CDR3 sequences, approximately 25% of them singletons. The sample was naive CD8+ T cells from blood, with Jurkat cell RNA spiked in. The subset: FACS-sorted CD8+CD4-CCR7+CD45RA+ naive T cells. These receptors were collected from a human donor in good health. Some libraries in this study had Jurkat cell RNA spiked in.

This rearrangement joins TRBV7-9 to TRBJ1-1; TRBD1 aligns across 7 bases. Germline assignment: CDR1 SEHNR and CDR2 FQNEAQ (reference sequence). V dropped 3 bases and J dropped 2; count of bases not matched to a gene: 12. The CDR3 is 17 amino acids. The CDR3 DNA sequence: TGTGCCAGCAGCTTGTCCCTGGCCGACAGGGCAAACACTGAAGCTTTCTTT. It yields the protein CASSLSLADRANTEAFF.

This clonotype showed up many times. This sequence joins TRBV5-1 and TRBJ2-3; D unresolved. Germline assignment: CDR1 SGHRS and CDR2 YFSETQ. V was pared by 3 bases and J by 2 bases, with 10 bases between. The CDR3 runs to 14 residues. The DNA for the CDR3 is TGCGCCAGCAGCTCGTGGGCTACCACAGATACGCAGTATTTT. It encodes CASSSWATTDTQYF.

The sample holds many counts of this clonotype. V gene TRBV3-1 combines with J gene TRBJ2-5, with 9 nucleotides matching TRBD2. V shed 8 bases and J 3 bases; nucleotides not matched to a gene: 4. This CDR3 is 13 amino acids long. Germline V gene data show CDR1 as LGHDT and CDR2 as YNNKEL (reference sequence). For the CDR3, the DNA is TGTGCCAGCGGGCAGCGGGGGGAAGAGACCCAGTACTTC. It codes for CASGQRGEETQYF.

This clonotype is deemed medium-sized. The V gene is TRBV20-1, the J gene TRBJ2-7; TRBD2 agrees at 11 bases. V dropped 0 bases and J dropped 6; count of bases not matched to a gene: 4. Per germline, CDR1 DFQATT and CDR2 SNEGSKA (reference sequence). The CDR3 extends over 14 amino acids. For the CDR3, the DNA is TGCAGTGCTAGAGATGTAGCGGGAGGGCCCGAGCAGTACTTC. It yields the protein CSARDVAGGPEQYF.

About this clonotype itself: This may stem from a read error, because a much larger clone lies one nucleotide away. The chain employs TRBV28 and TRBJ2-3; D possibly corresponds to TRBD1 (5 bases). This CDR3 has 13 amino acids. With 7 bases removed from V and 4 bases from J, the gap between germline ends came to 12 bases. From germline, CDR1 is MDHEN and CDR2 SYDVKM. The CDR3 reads CASTSGPPDTQYF. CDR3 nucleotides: TGTGCCAGCACCTCAGGGCCTCCAGATACGCAGTATTTT.

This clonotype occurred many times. DNA of the CDR3: TGTGCCAGCAGCCCCGACGGGGGGTTTGAGCAGTTCTTC. Protein: CASSPDGGFEQFF. The chain couples TRBV11-2 to TRBJ2-1; 7 bases agree with TRBD2. CDR3 length: 13 amino acids. J was trimmed by 9 bases and V by 5 bases; bases with no gene match: 7. From germline, CDR1 is SGHAT and CDR2 FQNNGV.

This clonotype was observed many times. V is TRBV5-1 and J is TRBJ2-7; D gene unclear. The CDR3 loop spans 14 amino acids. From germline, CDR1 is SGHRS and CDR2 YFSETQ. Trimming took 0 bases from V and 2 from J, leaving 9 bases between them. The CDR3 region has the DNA TGCGCCAGCAGCTTGGCCGGCGCTACCTACGAGCAGTACTTC. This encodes CASSLAGATYEQYF.

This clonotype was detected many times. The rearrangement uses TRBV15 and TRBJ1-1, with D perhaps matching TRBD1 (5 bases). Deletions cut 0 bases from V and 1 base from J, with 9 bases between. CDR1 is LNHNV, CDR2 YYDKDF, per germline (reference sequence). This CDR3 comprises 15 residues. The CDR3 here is CATSRDRDGNTEAFF. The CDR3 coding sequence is TGTGCCACCAGCAGAGACCGGGACGGGAACACTGAAGCTTTCTTT.

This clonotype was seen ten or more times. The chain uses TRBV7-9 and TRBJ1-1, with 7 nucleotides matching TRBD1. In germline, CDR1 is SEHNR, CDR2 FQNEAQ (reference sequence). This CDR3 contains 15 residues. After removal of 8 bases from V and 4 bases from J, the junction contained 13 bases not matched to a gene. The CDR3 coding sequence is TGTGCCAGCGCCATCCTCCCCACAGGGGCCACTGAAGCTTTCTTT. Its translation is CASAILPTGATEAFF.

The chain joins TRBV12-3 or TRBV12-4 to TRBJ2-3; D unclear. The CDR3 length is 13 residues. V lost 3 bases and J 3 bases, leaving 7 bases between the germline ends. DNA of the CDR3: TGTGCCAGCAGTTTCCCTTTAACAGATACGCAGTATTTT. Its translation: CASSFPLTDTQYF.

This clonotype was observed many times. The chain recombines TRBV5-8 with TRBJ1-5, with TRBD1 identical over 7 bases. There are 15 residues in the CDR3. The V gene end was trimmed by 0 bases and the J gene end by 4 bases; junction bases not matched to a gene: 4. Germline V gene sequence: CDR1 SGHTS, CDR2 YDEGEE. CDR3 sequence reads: CASSLETGQNQPQHF. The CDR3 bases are TGTGCCAGCAGCTTGGAGACAGGGCAGAATCAGCCCCAGCATTTT.

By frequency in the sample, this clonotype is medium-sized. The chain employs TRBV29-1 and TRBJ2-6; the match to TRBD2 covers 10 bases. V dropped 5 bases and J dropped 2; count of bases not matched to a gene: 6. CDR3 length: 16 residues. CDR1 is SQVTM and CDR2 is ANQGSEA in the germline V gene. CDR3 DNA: TGCAGCGTTTTTGGGACTAGCGAAGCTGGGGCCAACGTCCTGACTTTC. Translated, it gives CSVFGTSEAGANVLTF.

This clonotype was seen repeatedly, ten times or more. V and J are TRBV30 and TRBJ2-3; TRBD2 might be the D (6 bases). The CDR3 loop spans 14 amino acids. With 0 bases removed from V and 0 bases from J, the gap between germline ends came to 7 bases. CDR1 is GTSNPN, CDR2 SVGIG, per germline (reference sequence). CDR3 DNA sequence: TGTGCCTGGAGTGTACTAGCTAGCACAGATACGCAGTATTTT. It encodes CAWSVLASTDTQYF.

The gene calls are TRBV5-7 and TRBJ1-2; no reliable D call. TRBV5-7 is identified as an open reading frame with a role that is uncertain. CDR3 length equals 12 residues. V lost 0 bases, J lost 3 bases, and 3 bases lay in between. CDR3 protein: CASSLDDYGYTF. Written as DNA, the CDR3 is TGTGCCAGCAGCTTGGACGACTATGGCTACACCTTC.

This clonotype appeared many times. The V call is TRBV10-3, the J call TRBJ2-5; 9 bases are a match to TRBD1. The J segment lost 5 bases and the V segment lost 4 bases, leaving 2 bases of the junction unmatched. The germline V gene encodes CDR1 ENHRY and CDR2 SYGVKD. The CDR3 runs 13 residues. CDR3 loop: CAISVDRGETQYF. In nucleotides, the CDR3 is TGTGCCATCAGTGTCGACAGGGGGGAGACCCAGTACTTC.

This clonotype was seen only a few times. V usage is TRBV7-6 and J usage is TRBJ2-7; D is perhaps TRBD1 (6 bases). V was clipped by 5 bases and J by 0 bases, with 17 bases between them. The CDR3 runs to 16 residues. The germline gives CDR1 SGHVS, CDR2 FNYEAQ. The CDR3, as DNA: TGTGCCAGCAGCCCGGCGACAGGCCTTAGCTCCTACGAGCAGTACTTC. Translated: CASSPATGLSSYEQYF.

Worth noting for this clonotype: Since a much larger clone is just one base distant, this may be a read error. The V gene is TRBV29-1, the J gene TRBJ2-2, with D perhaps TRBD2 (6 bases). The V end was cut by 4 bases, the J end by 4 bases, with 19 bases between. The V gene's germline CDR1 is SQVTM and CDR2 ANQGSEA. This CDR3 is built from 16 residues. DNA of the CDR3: TGCAGCGTTGGGGGACGGGGGAGTCCCGGCACCGGGGAGCTGTTTTTT. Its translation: CSVGGRGSPGTGELFF.

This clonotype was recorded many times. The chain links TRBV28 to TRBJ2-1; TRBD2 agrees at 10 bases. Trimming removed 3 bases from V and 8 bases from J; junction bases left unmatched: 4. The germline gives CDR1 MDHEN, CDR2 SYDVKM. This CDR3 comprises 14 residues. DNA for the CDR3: TGTGCCAGCAGTTTCTCTAGCGGGAGTCATGAGCAGTTCTTC. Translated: CASSFSSGSHEQFF.

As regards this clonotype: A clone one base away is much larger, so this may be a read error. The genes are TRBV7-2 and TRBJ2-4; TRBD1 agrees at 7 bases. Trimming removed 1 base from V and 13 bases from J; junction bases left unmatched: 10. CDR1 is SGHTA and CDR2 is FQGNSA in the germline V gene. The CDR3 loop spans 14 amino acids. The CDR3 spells CASSLVEGAPRQYF. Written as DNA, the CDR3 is TGTGCCAGCAGCTTAGTAGAGGGGGCCCCACGGCAGTACTTC.

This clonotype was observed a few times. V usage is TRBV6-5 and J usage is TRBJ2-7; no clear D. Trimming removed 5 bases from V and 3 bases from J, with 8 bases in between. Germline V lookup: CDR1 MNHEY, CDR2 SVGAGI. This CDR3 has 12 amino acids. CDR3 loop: CASSPDGYEQYF. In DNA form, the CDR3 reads TGTGCCAGCAGTCCCGACGGCTACGAGCAGTACTTC.

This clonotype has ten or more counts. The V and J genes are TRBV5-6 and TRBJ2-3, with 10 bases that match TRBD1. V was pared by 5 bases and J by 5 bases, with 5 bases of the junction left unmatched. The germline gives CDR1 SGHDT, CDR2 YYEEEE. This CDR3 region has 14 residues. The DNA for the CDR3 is TGTGCCAGCAGACCAGGGACAGGGGTAGATACGCAGTATTTT. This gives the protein CASRPGTGVDTQYF.